This T cell receptor beta chain is from a study of tumor-infiltrating lymphocytes in primary liver carcinoma. Study overall: Donors had hepatocellular carcinoma or combined HCC and intrahepatic cholangiocarcinoma.

Reverse transcription of approximately 520 ng total RNA with a constant-region primer produced TCR beta cDNA. Library construction for TCR beta comprised three nested multiplex PCR rounds performed with slightly modified ARM-PCR. A C-beta reverse primer and TRBV1-TRBV30 forward primers served in each of the first two PCR rounds, at approximately 10 cycles apiece. TCRdb re-analysed the multiplex PCR reads in MiXCR, keeping a single row per CDR3 protein. The table lists about 330,000 distinct CDR3 sequences, roughly two thirds of them singletons. Study outcomes and limitations: Tumor top-250-clone fraction significantly exceeded that of blood (p = 0.039).

Details on this clonotype: The target antigen is unknown. Sequence at one end of the junction differs from germline and may be a read error.

Germline V gives CDR1 SGDLS, CDR2 YYNGEE. The CDR3 is 17 residues long. Alongside blood RNA obtained from unsorted whole blood, germline DNA was also extracted. This TCR derives from a man aged 40-50 years with primary liver carcinoma and hepatitis B virus infection. The chain is built from TRBV9 and TRBJ2-1; 8 bases are a match to TRBD1. Source material: peripheral blood. Here the CDR3 DNA reads TGTACCAGCAGCGTAATCTCAGGGGGCGGGTGGATGAGTGAGCAGTTCTTC. It codes for CTSSVISGGGWMSEQFF.